This T cell receptor beta chain was observed in a study of blood T cells in healthy people across ages. Trimming took off 7 bases at V and 4 bases at J, with 16 bases between the two ends. CDR3 length: 13 amino acids. Germline V gene sequence: CDR1 SQVTM, CDR2 ANQGSEA. Sample-barcoded 5' priming and a J-beta primer mix drove a second PCR of 7 to 11 cycles. TCRdb recomputed calls from the 5' RACE reads with MiXCR, one row per CDR3 protein. Here the sample spans some 690,000 distinct CDR3 sequences, about 20% being singletons. This chain links TRBV29-1 with TRBJ1-1; TRBD1 is a possible D gene (5 bases). The sample consisted of blood. This receptor was identified in a man aged 65 to 85 in good health. CDR3 sequence reads: CSGWGYQGTEAFF. For the CDR3, the DNA is TGCAGCGGGTGGGGGTATCAGGGCACTGAAGCTTTCTTT.